This T cell receptor (beta chain) was recovered during a study of breast tumors, draining lymph nodes, adjacent tissues. Axillary draining lymph nodes of breast cancer patients supplied the node samples. Germline CDR1 is LGHNA and CDR2 is YNFKEQ. V lost 5 bases to trimming and J lost 5 bases; unmatched junction nucleotides: 6. The CDR3 is 15 residues long. This clonotype was observed many times. The antigen remains undetermined. Study findings and constraints: Tumor repertoires ranked between lymph nodes and nontumor tissue in diversity, with V and J gene preferences. Luminal-like breast cancer showed significantly greater tumor-nontumor repertoire similarity than basal-like breast cancer did.

From the multiplex PCR reads, TCRdb called clonotypes with MiXCR, one entry per CDR3 protein. The sample consists of more than 250,000 distinct CDR3 sequences, 30% of them appearing once. The chain is built from TRBV4-2 and TRBJ2-3; 11 nucleotides align to TRBD2. Sequencing used axillary lymph node tissue. The clonotype was recovered from a female donor with breast cancer. Some clones in this sample may be carry-over from other donors' samples. CDR3 amino acids: CASSNLAGGIDTQYF. CDR3 nucleotides: TGTGCCAGCAGCAACCTAGCGGGAGGAATAGATACGCAGTATTTT.